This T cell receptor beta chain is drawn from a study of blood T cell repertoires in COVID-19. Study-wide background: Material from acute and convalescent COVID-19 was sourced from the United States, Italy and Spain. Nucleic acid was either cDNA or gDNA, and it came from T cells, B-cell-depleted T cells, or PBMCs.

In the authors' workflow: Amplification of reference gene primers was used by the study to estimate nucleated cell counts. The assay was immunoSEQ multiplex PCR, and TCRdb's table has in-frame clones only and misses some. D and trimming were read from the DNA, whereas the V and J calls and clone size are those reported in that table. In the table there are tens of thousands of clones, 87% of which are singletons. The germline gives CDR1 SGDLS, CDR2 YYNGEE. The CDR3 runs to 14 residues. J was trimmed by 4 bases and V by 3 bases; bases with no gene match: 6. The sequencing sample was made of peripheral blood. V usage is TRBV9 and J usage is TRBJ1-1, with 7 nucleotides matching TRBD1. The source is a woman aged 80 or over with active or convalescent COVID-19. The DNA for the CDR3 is TGTGCCAGCAGCGCCACAGGGGTTGTCACTGAAGCTTTCTTT. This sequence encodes CASSATGVVTEAFF.